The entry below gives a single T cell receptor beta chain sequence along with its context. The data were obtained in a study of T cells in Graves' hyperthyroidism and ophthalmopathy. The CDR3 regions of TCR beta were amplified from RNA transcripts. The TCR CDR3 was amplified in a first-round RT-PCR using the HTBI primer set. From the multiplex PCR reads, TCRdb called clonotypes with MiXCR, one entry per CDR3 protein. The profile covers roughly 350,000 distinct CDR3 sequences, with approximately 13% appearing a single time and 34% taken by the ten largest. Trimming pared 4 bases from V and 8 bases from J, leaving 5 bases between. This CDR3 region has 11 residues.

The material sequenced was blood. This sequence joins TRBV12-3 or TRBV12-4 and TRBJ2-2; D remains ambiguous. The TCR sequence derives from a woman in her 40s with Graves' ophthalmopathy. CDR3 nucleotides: TGTGCCAGCAGTTCGGCGGGGGAGCTGTTTTTT. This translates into CASSSAGELFF.